One sample yielded the 8 T cell receptor beta chains listed below, sequenced in a study of technical replicates of blood from a few donors. Generated by immunoSEQ multiplex PCR, the TCRdb table keeps only in-frame clones and is missing some. There are 84,000 or so clones in the sample; 95% to 98% occur only once, and less than 0.2% lies in the top ten. Input material: T cells isolated from PBMCs. Every receptor here comes from a human donor in good health.

CDR3 in DNA: TGCGCCAGCAGCCTACAACTCGCGGTGGGGAGTGTCAATCAGCCCCAGCATTTT. Translation: CASSLQLAVGSVNQPQHF. The rearrangement joins TRBV4-1 to TRBJ1-5, with no clear D. The CDR3 is 18 amino acids. Trimming removed 4 bases from V and 3 bases from J, with 22 bases in between. Germline values: CDR1 MGHRA, CDR2 YSYEKL.

The V and J genes are TRBV28 and TRBJ2-3; 12 bases are shared with TRBD2. This CDR3 spans 16 amino acids. The germline V gene has CDR1 MDHEN and CDR2 SYDVKM. Unmatched junction bases numbered 5, after V lost 4 bases and J lost 3 bases. The CDR3 is CASSSPLAGGTDTQYF. CDR3 DNA: TGTGCCAGCAGTTCCCCGCTAGCGGGGGGGACAGATACGCAGTATTTT.

This sequence joins TRBV7-8 and TRBJ2-7; 7 bases agree with TRBD2. The V gene's germline CDR1 is SGHVS and CDR2 FQNEAQ. V was pared by 3 bases and J by 2 bases, with 7 bases of the junction left unmatched. The CDR3 runs to 15 residues. This chain's CDR3 is CASSFYTSDPYEQYF. CDR3 bases: TGTGCCAGCAGCTTTTATACTAGCGACCCCTACGAGCAGTACTTC. The full variable domain, in which reference TRBV7-8 and TRBJ2-7 provide the parts outside the CDR3, is GAGVSQSPRYKVAKRGQDVALRCDPISGHVSLFWYQQALGQGPEFLTYFQNEAQLDKSGLPSDRFFAERPEGSVSTLKIQRTQQEDSAVYLCASSFYTSDPYEQYFGPGTRLTVT.

This chain uses TRBV7-2 with TRBJ1-2, with 7 positions matching TRBD1. Germline-derived CDR1 and CDR2 are SGHTA and FQGNSA. The CDR3 covers 12 residues. Germline trimming cut 6 bases from V and 4 bases from J; bases unmatched to any gene: 2. This CDR3 reads CASSWDSYGYTF. CDR3 DNA: TGTGCCAGCAGTTGGGACAGCTATGGCTACACCTTC.

This chain joins TRBV5-6 and TRBJ2-5, with 10 bases matching TRBD2. The CDR3 extends over 15 amino acids. The germline V gene encodes CDR1 SGHDT and CDR2 YYEEEE. Unmatched junction bases numbered 5, after V lost 1 base and J lost 5 bases. The CDR3 is CASSLRIAGGETQYF. CDR3 coding DNA: TGTGCCAGCAGCTTGAGGATAGCGGGAGGCGAGACCCAGTACTTC.

V usage is TRBV5-1 and J usage is TRBJ1-3; the D gene is possibly TRBD1 (5 bases). Germline V gene data show CDR1 as SGHRS and CDR2 as YFSETQ. The CDR3 length is 16 residues. Deletions cut 2 bases from V and 0 bases from J, with 12 bases between. The CDR3 sequence is CASSLGASASGNTIYF. The CDR3 bases are TGCGCCAGCAGCTTAGGGGCTTCCGCCTCTGGAAACACCATATATTTT.

The chain employs TRBV28 and TRBJ2-1; 8 bases are a match to TRBD2. This CDR3 is built from 13 residues. The germline V gene encodes CDR1 MDHEN and CDR2 SYDVKM. V trimming: 5 bases; J trimming: 9 bases; junction bases outside the gene matches: 6. The CDR3 coding sequence is TGTGCCAGCAGTCCCGGGACTAGGTTTGAGCAGTTCTTC. It yields the protein CASSPGTRFEQFF. Filled out from reference TRBV28 and TRBJ2-1, the complete variable domain reads DVKVTQSSRYLVKRTGEKVFLECVQDMDHENMFWYRQDPGLGLRLIYFSYDVKMKEKGDIPEGYSVSREKKERFSLILESASTNQTSMYLCASSPGTRFEQFFGPGTRLTVL.

The V gene is TRBV25-1, the J gene TRBJ2-1; 7 bases agree with TRBD1. The germline V gene encodes CDR1 MGHDK and CDR2 SYGVNS. The CDR3 has 16 residues. J was trimmed by 5 bases and V by 4 bases; bases with no gene match: 11. The CDR3 region has the DNA TGTGCCAGCAGTGCACTCCATTACAGGGGCGACAATGAGCAGTTCTTC. It codes for CASSALHYRGDNEQFF.